This T cell receptor (beta chain) was retrieved from a study of blood T cells in healthy people across ages. Study-wide results and limits: Naive T cell percentage showed a strong correlation with the diversity of TCR beta. It was the long-lived donors that had more naive CD4+ cells and higher diversity than aged donors.

Primers used in a second PCR of roughly 6 to 11 cycles were a sample-barcoded 5' primer and a J-beta primer mix. There were at least 2.5 million CDR3-containing paired-end reads obtained from each sample. TCRdb reprocessed the 5' RACE reads with MiXCR, giving one entry per CDR3 protein. The top ten hold less than 0.75% of the sample, which has around 1,000,000 distinct CDR3 sequences, almost 25% seen once. Germline V gives CDR1 MDHEN, CDR2 SYDVKM. The CDR3 runs to 13 residues. This clonotype came up once. Its target is unknown. A further study also used this sample, focusing on T cells of mothers and their children. That paper adds: Microchimeric T cell clones that persisted were not detected.

V usage is TRBV28 and J usage is TRBJ2-7, with D perhaps TRBD2 (5 bases). The J call may not be correct, given that the DNA end is closer to TRBJ2-1. The specimen was blood. The TCR sequence derives from a girl aged 2 to 10 in good health. CDR3 residues: CASILDSSNEQFF. In DNA form, the CDR3 reads TGTGCCAGCATCCTGGACTCGAGCAATGAGCAGTTCTTC.